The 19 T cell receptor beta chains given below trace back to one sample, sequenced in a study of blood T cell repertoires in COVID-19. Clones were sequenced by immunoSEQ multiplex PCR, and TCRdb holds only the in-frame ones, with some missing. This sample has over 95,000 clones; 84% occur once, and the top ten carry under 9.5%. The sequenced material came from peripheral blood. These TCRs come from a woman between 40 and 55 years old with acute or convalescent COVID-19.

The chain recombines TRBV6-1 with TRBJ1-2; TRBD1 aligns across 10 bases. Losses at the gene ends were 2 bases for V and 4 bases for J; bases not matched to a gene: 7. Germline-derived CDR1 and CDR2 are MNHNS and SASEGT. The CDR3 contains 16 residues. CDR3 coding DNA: TGTGCCAGCAGTGAAAGCGGGGACAGGGGATTCTATGGCTACACCTTC. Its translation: CASSESGDRGFYGYTF.

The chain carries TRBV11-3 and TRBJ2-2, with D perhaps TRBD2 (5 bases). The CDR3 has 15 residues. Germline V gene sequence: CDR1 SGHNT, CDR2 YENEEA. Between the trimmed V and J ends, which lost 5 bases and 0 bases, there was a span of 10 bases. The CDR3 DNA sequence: TGTGCCAGCAGCCGAGGGTTTTCGAACACCGGGGAGCTGTTTTTT. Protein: CASSRGFSNTGELFF.

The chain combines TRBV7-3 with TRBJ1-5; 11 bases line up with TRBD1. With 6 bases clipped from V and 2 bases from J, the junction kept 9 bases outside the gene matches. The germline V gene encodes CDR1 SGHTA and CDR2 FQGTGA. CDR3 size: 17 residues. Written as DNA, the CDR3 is TGTGCCAGCAGTCCGGGACAGGGGGGACGAGGCAATCAGCCCCAGCATTTT. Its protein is CASSPGQGGRGNQPQHF.

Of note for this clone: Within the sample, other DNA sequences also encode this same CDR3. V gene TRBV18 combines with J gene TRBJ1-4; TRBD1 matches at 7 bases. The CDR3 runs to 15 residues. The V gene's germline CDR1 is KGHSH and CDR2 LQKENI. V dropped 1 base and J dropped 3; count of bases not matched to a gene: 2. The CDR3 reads CASSPQGAANEKLFF. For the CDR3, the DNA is TGTGCCAGCTCACCACAGGGGGCGGCTAATGAAAAACTGTTTTTT.

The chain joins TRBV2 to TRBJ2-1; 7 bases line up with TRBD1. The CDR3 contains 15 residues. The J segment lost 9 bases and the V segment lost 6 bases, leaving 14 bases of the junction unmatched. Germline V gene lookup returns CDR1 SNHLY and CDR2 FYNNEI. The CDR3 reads CASREDRHVGGEQFF. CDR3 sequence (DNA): TGTGCCAGCAGGGAGGACAGGCATGTAGGCGGTGAGCAGTTCTTC.

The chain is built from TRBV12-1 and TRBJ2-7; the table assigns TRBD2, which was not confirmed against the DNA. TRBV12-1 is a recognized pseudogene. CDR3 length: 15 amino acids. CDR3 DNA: TGTGCCAGCACCCTGCGACTAGTTCGTATCTACGAGCAGTACTTC. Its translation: CASTLRLVRIYEQYF.

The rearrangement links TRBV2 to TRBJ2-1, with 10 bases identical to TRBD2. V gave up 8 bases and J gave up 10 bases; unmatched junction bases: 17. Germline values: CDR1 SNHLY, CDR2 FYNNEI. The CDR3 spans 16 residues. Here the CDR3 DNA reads TGTGCCAGCCGACCAGTTAGCGGGGGGTCTCTCGGGGAGCAGTTCTTC. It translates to CASRPVSGGSLGEQFF.

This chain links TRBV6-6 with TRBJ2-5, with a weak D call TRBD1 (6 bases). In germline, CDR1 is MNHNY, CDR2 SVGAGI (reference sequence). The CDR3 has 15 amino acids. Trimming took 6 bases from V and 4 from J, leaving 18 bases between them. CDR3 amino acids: CASRGTPSSGETQYF. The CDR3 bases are TGTGCCAGCAGGGGGACACCGTCTTCTGGAGAGACCCAGTACTTC.

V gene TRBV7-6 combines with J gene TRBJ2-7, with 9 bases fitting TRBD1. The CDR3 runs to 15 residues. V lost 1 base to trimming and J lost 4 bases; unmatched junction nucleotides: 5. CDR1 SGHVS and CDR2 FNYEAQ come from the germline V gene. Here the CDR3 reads CASSLGTGVSYEQYF. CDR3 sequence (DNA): TGTGCCAGCAGCTTAGGGACAGGGGTCAGTTACGAGCAGTACTTC.

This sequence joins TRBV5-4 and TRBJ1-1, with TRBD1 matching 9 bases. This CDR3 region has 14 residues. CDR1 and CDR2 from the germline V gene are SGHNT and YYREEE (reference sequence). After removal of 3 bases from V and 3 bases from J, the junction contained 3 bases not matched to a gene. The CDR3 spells CASSWDRVDTEAFF. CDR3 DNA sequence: TGTGCCAGCAGCTGGGACAGGGTCGACACTGAAGCTTTCTTT.

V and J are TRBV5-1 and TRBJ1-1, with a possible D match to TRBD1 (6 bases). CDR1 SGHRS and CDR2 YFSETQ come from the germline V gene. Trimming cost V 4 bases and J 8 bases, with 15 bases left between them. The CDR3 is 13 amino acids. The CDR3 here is CASSVRDGTEAFF. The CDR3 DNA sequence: TGCGCCAGCAGCGTCCGGGACGGGACAGAAGCTTTCTTT.

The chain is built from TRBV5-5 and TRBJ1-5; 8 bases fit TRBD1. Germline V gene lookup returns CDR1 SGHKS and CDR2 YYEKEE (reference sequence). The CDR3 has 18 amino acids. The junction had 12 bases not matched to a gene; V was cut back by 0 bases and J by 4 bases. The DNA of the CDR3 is TGTGCCAGCAGCTTGGGGGACAGGCCTTGGAGTGGGAATCAGCCCCAGCATTTT. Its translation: CASSLGDRPWSGNQPQHF.

CDR3 sequence: CASSVAGGRTDTQYF. The DNA for the CDR3 is TGCGCCAGCAGCGTAGCGGGGGGCCGCACAGATACGCAGTATTTT. The rearrangement links TRBV10-2 to TRBJ2-3; TRBD2 matches at 10 bases. This CDR3 is 15 amino acids long. CDR1 and CDR2 (germline): WSHSY, SAAADI. V dropped 6 bases and J dropped 1; count of bases not matched to a gene: 4.

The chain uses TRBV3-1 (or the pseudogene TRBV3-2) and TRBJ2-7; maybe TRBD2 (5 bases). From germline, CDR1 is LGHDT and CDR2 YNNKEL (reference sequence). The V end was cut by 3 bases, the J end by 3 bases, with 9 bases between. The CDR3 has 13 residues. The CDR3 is CASSHGVGYEQYF. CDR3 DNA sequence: TGTGCCAGCAGCCACGGGGTAGGCTACGAGCAGTACTTC.

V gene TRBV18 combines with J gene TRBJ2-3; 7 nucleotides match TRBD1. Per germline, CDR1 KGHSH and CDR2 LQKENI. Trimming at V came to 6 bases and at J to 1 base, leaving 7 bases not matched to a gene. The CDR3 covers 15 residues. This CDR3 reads CASSTTGPGTDTQYF. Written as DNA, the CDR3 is TGTGCCAGCTCCACGACAGGGCCGGGCACAGATACGCAGTATTTT.

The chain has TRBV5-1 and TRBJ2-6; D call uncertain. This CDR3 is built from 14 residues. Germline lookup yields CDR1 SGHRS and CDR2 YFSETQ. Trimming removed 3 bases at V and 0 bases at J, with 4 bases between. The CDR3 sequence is CASSSYSGANVLTF. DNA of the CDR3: TGCGCCAGCAGCTCCTACTCTGGGGCCAACGTCCTGACTTTC.

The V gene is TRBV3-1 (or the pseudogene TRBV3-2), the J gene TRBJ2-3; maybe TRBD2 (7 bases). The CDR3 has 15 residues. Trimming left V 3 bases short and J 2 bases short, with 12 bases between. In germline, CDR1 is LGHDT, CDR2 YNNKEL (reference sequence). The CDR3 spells CASSHRAGATDTQYF. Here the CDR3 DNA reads TGTGCCAGCAGCCACCGGGCGGGGGCCACAGATACGCAGTATTTT.

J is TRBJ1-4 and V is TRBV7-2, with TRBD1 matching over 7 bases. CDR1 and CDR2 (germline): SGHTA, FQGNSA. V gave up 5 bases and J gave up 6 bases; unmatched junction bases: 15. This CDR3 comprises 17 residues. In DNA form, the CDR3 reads TGTGCCAGCAGCCTAGGGGGCAGGATGGGCAAATATGAAAAACTGTTTTTT. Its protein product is CASSLGGRMGKYEKLFF.

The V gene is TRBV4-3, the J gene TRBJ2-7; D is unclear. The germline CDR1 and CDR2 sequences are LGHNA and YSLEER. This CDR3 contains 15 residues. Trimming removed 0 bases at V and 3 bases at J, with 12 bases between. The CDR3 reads CASSQDRTIYYEQYF. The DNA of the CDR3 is TGCGCCAGCAGCCAAGATAGAACTATCTACTACGAGCAGTACTTC.